Detailed here is one T cell receptor (beta chain). The CDR3 consists of 15 residues. J gave up 3 bases and V 4 bases, and 4 bases lay outside the gene matches. Per the germline V gene, CDR1 is LNHDA and CDR2 is SQIVND (reference sequence). The entry originates in a study of cytomegalovirus exposure and HLA in healthy donors. The PCR made use of 60 Vbeta and 13 Jbeta primers. Measured with immunoSEQ multiplex PCR; TCRdb has only the in-frame clones, and not every one. The sample gives some 98,000 clones, roughly 70% of which show up once; 2% to 2.5% is in the top ten. The specimen sequenced was PBMCs. This clonotype was obtained from a man aged 45-65 years in good health and CMV-seronegative. The V and J genes are TRBV19 and TRBJ1-5, with 9 nucleotides matching TRBD1. The CDR3 region has the DNA TGTGCCAGTAGTAATACAGGGGGCTCCAATCAGCCCCAGCATTTT. Residues: CASSNTGGSNQPQHF.